Included here is one T cell receptor (beta chain) sequence, with context. The antigen remains undetermined. Deletions cut 4 bases from V and 1 base from J, with 13 bases between. The CDR3 is 15 residues long. Germline V gene lookup returns CDR1 MDHEN and CDR2 SYDVKM. This entry comes from a study of glioma-infiltrating T cells. Whole-study findings and limits: Tissue-blood divergence was below expectation in non-neoplastic patients, above in gliomas. CDR3 overlap between tissue and blood was very small.

The iRepertoire nested amplicon-rescue multiplex PCR amplified TCR alpha and beta CDR3s from RNA. One-step reverse transcription and amplification started from around 100-400 ng of tissue mRNA or PBMC total RNA. Via MiXCR, TCRdb re-called the multiplex PCR reads, giving one row per CDR3 protein. The repertoire includes about 140,000 distinct CDR3 sequences, 35% to 50% of them detected once, and roughly 20% sits in the top ten. The sample comprised glioma tissue, nonneoplastic brain tissue, or PBMCs (not recorded which). The TCR comes from a human donor with low-grade glioma or glioblastoma, undergoing nonglioma brain surgery, or in good health (not recorded which). V gene TRBV28 combines with J gene TRBJ2-5; D may match TRBD1 or TRBD2 (5 bases each). The CDR3 here is CASSSDGAGQETQYF. DNA for the CDR3: TGTGCCAGCAGTTCTGATGGGGCGGGCCAAGAGACCCAGTACTTC.